The 14 T cell receptor beta chains in this list originate from one sample, sequenced in a study of blood T cell repertoires in COVID-19. TCRdb's table, derived via immunoSEQ multiplex PCR, lists solely in-frame clones and lacks some. The sample contains about half a million clones, 70% to 90% of which appear only once. The source material was PBMCs or T cells enriched from blood (not recorded which). Receptor source: a woman aged 55-69 years who had recovered from COVID-19.

This chain links TRBV5-4 with TRBJ1-2, with TRBD1 identical over 9 bases. The CDR3 contains 16 residues. Germline trimming cut 5 bases from V and 6 bases from J; bases unmatched to any gene: 14. Per germline, CDR1 SGHNT and CDR2 YYREEE (reference sequence). CDR3: CASRPVPGQGIHGYTF. Here the CDR3 DNA reads TGTGCCAGCAGACCCGTACCGGGACAGGGAATCCATGGCTACACCTTC.

The chain carries TRBV28 and TRBJ1-2, with 8 bases identical to TRBD1. From germline, CDR1 is MDHEN and CDR2 SYDVKM. CDR3 length: 12 amino acids. Losses at the gene ends were 7 bases for V and 7 bases for J; bases not matched to a gene: 5. This CDR3 reads CASNLQGGGYTF. DNA for the CDR3: TGTGCCAGCAACTTACAGGGGGGTGGCTACACCTTC.

The chain combines TRBV25-1 with TRBJ1-1, with TRBD1 identical over 9 bases. Germline loops: CDR1 MGHDK, CDR2 SYGVNS. V lost 8 bases and J lost 11; bases outside the gene matches: 6. The CDR3 consists of 11 residues. The CDR3 coding sequence is TGTGCCAGCCTAAGGGACAGGGAGGCTTTCTTT. This encodes CASLRDREAFF. Variable domain in full (rest from reference TRBV25-1 and TRBJ1-1): EADIYQTPRYLVIGTGKKITLECSQTMGHDKMYWYQQDPGMELHLIHYSYGVNSTEKGDLSSESTVSRIRTEHFPLTLESARPSHTSQYLCASLRDREAFFGQGTRLTVV.

The chain carries TRBV4-1 and TRBJ1-2, with 9 bases lining up with TRBD1. This CDR3 is 15 amino acids long. Germline V gives CDR1 MGHRA, CDR2 YSYEKL. V lost 0 bases and J lost 4; bases outside the gene matches: 3. CDR3 loop: CASSQEGDRVYGYTF. In DNA, the CDR3 is TGCGCCAGCAGCCAAGAGGGGGACAGGGTCTATGGCTACACCTTC.

This chain links TRBV19 with TRBJ2-6; the D gene is possibly TRBD2 (6 bases). The CDR3 is 17 residues long. Germline V CDR1 and CDR2: LNHDA, SQIVND (reference sequence). V gave up 3 bases and J gave up 0 bases, with 12 bases separating them. CDR3 residues: CASSIRRGGSGANVLTF. CDR3 in DNA: TGTGCCAGTAGTATCCGACGGGGAGGCTCTGGGGCCAACGTCCTGACTTTC. The full variable domain, its missing parts supplied by reference TRBV19 and TRBJ2-6, is DGGITQSPKYLFRKEGQNVTLSCEQNLNHDAMYWYRQDPGQGLRLIYYSQIVNDFQKGDIAEGYSVSREKKESFPLTVTSAQKNPTAFYLCASSIRRGGSGANVLTFGAGSRLTVL.

This chain uses TRBV4-1 with TRBJ2-7; unclear D gene. The CDR3 spans 15 residues. Germline values: CDR1 MGHRA, CDR2 YSYEKL. With 1 base removed from V and 0 bases from J, the gap between germline ends came to 10 bases. CDR3 loop: CASSQAPGRSYEQYF. The DNA of the CDR3 is TGCGCCAGCAGCCAAGCACCAGGTCGCTCCTACGAGCAGTACTTC.

The CDR3 nucleotides are TGTGCCAGCACCCCCCTCCGGACATCTGGAAACACCATATATTTT. This gives the protein CASTPLRTSGNTIYF. The chain couples TRBV2 to TRBJ1-3; weak D call: TRBD1 (5 bases). The length of the CDR3 is 15 residues. Germline loops: CDR1 SNHLY, CDR2 FYNNEI. Between the trimmed V and J ends, which lost 7 bases and 1 base, there was a span of 14 bases.

J is TRBJ2-7 and V is TRBV28, with 10 bases identical to TRBD1. J gave up 2 bases and V 5 bases, and 6 bases lay outside the gene matches. This CDR3 is built from 15 residues. The germline CDR1 and CDR2 sequences are MDHEN and SYDVKM. The CDR3 here is CASSDRGRKPYEQYV. Written as DNA, the CDR3 is TGTGCCAGCAGTGACAGGGGGCGTAAGCCCTACGAGCAGTACGTC.

The genes are TRBV18 and TRBJ2-5; 10 positions match TRBD2. CDR3 length: 16 residues. Looked up from germline, CDR1 is KGHSH and CDR2 is LQKENI. Trimming removed 3 bases from V and 3 bases from J; junction bases left unmatched: 7. CDR3 sequence reads: CASSPSLAGEKETQYF. As DNA, the CDR3 is TGTGCCAGCTCACCGTCTCTAGCGGGGGAGAAAGAGACCCAGTACTTC.

This rearrangement joins TRBV11-3 to TRBJ1-1; D is perhaps TRBD1 (6 bases). Germline V lookup: CDR1 SGHNT, CDR2 YENEEA. The CDR3 has 13 residues. V was trimmed by 5 bases and J by 4 bases, leaving 11 bases between them. CDR3 bases: TGTGCCAGCAGCCTACAGGGATCCACTGAAGCTTTCTTT. Protein product: CASSLQGSTEAFF. The variable domain in full, completed from reference TRBV11-3 and TRBJ1-1, reads EAGVVQSPRYKIIEKKQPVAFWCNPISGHNTLYWYLQNLGQGPELLIRYENEEAVDDSQLPKDRFSAERLKGVDSTLKIQPAELGDSAVYLCASSLQGSTEAFFGQGTRLTVV.

This sequence joins TRBV19 and TRBJ1-6; 9 bases agree with TRBD1. The CDR3 contains 16 residues. Trimming cost V 5 bases and J 10 bases; bases outside gene matches: 12. Germline CDR1 LNHDA, CDR2 SQIVND (reference sequence). CDR3 residues: CASSPPGQGFRSPLHF. The CDR3 DNA reads TGTGCCAGTAGTCCCCCGGGACAGGGATTCCGATCACCCCTCCACTTT.

This clone was counted only a few times. The CDR3 loop is CASKFATASTDTQYF. As DNA, the CDR3 is TGTGCCAGTAAGTTCGCGACAGCTAGCACAGATACGCAGTATTTT. V gene TRBV19 combines with J gene TRBJ2-3, with a weak D call TRBD1 (5 bases). From germline, CDR1 is LNHDA and CDR2 SQIVND (reference sequence). V was shortened by 7 bases and J by 0 bases, with 14 bases between the two germline ends. This CDR3 is 15 amino acids long.

V is TRBV28 and J is TRBJ2-2; D uncertain. V lost 5 bases and J 2 bases, leaving 6 bases between the germline ends. The CDR3 has 13 residues. Germline V gives CDR1 MDHEN, CDR2 SYDVKM. The CDR3 here is CASSPGNTGELFF. CDR3 DNA: TGTGCCAGCAGTCCAGGAAACACCGGGGAGCTGTTTTTT. Full variable domain (outside the CDR3, taken from reference TRBV28 and TRBJ2-2): DVKVTQSSRYLVKRTGEKVFLECVQDMDHENMFWYRQDPGLGLRLIYFSYDVKMKEKGDIPEGYSVSREKKERFSLILESASTNQTSMYLCASSPGNTGELFFGEGSRLTVL.

The rearrangement uses TRBV6-4 and TRBJ1-1, with D possibly matching TRBD1 (5 bases). CDR3 length: 14 residues. Germline-derived CDR1 and CDR2 are MRHNA and SNTAGT. V lost 6 bases and J 4 bases, leaving 15 bases between the germline ends. The CDR3 region has the DNA TGTGCCAGCAGCCAACAGGCAGTTGGCACTGAAGCTTTCTTT. It encodes CASSQQAVGTEAFF.